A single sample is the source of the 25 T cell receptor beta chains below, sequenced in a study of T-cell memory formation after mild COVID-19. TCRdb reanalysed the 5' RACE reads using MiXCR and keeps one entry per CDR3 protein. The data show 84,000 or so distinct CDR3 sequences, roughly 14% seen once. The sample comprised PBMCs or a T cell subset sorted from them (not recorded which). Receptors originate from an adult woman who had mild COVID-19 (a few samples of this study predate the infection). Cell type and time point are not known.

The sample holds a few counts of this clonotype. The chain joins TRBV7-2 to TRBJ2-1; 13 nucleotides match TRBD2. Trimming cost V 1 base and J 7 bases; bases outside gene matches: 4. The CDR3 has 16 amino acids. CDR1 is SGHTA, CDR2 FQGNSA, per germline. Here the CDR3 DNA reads TGTGCCAGCAGCTTAGGAACTAGCGGGGGGGCGAATGAGCAGTTCTTC. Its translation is CASSLGTSGGANEQFF.

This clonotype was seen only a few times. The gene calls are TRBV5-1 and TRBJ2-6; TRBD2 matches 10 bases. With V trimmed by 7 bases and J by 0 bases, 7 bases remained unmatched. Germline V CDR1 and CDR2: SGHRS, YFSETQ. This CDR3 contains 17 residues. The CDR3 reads CASGTSVSISGANVLTF. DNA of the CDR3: TGCGCCAGCGGGACTAGCGTATCGATCTCTGGGGCCAACGTCCTGACTTTC.

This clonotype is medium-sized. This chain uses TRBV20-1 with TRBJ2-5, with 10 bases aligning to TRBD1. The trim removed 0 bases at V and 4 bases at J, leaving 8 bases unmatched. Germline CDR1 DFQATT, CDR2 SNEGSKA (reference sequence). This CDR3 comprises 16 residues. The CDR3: CSARDPGTGDAETQYF. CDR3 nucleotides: TGCAGTGCTAGAGATCCCGGGACAGGGGACGCAGAGACCCAGTACTTC.

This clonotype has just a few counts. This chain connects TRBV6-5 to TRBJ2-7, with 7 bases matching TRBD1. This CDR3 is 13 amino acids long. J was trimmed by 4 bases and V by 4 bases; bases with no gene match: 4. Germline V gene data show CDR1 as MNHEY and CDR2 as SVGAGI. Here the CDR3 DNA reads TGTGCCAGCAGTTCGACAGGGTCTTACGAGCAGTACTTC. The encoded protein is CASSSTGSYEQYF.

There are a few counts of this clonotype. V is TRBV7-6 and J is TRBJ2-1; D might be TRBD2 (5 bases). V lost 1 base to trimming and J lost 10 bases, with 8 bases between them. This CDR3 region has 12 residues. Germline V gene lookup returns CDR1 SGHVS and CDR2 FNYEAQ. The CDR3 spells CASSLDGEEQFF. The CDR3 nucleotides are TGTGCCAGCAGCTTAGACGGGGAGGAGCAGTTCTTC.

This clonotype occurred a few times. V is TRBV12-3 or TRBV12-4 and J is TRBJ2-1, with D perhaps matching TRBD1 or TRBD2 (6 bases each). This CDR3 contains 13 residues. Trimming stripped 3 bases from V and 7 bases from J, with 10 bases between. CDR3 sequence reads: CASSFLGGNEQFF. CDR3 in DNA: TGTGCCAGCAGTTTTCTAGGGGGGAATGAGCAGTTCTTC.

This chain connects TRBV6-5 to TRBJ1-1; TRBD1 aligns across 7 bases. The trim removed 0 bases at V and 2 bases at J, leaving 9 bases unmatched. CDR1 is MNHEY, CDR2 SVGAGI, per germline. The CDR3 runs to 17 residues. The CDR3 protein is CASSYSIHEGANTEAFF. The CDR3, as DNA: TGTGCCAGCAGTTACTCGATACATGAGGGGGCAAACACTGAAGCTTTCTTT.

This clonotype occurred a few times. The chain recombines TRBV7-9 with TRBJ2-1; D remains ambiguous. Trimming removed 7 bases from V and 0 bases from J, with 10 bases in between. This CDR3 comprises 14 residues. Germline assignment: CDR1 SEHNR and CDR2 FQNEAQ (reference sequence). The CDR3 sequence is CASIPESSYNEQFF. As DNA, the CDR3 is TGTGCCAGCATCCCGGAGAGCTCCTACAATGAGCAGTTCTTC. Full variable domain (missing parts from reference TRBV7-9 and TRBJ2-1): DTGVSQNPRHKITKRGQNVTFRCDPISEHNRLYWYRQTLGQGPEFLTYFQNEAQLEKSRLLSDRFSAERPKGSFSTLEIQRTEQGDSAMYLCASIPESSYNEQFFGPGTRLTVL.

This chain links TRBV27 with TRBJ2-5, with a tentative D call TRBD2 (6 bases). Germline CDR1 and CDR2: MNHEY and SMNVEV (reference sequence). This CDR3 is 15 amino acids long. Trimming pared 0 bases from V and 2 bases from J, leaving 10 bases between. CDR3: CASSLSGLTQETQYF. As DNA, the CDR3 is TGTGCCAGCAGTTTATCGGGACTTACACAAGAGACCCAGTACTTC.

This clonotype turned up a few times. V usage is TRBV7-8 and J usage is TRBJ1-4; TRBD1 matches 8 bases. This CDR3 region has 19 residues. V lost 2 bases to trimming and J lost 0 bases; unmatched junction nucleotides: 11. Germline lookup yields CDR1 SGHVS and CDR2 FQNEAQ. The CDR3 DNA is TGTGCCAGCAGCTTATATGGGGGACAGGTCAGCACAACTAATGAAAAACTGTTTTTT. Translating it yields CASSLYGGQVSTTNEKLFF. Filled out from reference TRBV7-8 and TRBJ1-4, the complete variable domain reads GAGVSQSPRYKVAKRGQDVALRCDPISGHVSLFWYQQALGQGPEFLTYFQNEAQLDKSGLPSDRFFAERPEGSVSTLKIQRTQQEDSAVYLCASSLYGGQVSTTNEKLFFGSGTQLSVL.

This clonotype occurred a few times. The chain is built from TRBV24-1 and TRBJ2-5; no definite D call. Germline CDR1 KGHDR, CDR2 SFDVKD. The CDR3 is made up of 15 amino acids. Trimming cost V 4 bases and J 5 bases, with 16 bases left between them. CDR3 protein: CATSDNYGVMETQYF. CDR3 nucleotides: TGTGCCACCAGTGACAACTACGGTGTGATGGAGACCCAGTACTTC.

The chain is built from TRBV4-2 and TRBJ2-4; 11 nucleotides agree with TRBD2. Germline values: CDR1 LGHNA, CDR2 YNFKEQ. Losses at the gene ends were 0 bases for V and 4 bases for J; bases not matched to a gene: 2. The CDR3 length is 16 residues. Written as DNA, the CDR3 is TGTGCCAGCAGCCAAGATACTAGCGGGGGAAAAAACATTCAGTACTTC. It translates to CASSQDTSGGKNIQYF.

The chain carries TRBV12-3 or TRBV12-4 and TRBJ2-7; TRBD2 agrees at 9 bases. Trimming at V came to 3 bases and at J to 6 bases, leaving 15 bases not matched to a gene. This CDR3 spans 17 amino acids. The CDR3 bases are TGTGCCAGCAGTTTCGCTCCTTGGCGGGAGGGCCTATTCGAGCAGTACTTC. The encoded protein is CASSFAPWREGLFEQYF.

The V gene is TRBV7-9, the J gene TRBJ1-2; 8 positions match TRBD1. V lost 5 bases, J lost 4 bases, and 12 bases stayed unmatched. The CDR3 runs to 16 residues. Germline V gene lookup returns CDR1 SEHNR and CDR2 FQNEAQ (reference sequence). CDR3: CASSPVPADRAYGYTF. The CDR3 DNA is TGTGCCAGCAGCCCCGTTCCGGCGGACAGGGCCTATGGCTACACCTTC. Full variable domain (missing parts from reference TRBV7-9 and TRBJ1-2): DTGVSQNPRHKITKRGQNVTFRCDPISEHNRLYWYRQTLGQGPEFLTYFQNEAQLEKSRLLSDRFSAERPKGSFSTLEIQRTEQGDSAMYLCASSPVPADRAYGYTFGSGTRLTVV.

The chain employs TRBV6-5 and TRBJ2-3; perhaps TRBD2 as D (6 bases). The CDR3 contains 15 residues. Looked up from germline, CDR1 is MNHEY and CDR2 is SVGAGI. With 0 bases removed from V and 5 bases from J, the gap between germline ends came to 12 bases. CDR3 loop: CASSYSGLAGDTQYF. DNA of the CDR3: TGTGCCAGCAGTTACTCGGGACTGGCAGGAGATACGCAGTATTTT.

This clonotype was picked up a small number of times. CDR3 loop: CASSTGLAGPQLGEQYF. CDR3 DNA: TGTGCCAGCAGTACAGGACTAGCGGGACCACAACTGGGCGAGCAGTACTTC. V usage is TRBV27 and J usage is TRBJ2-7, with 12 bases lining up with TRBD2. Germline assignment: CDR1 MNHEY and CDR2 SMNVEV (reference sequence). The CDR3 covers 17 residues. Trimming removed 5 bases from V and 6 bases from J; junction bases left unmatched: 14.

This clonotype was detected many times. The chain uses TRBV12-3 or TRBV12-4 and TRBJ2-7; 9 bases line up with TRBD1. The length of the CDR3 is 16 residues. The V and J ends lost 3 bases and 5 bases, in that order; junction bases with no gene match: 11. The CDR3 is CASSFYRGPTGDEQYF. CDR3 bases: TGTGCCAGCAGTTTCTACAGGGGGCCGACGGGGGACGAGCAGTACTTC.

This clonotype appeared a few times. The CDR3 sequence is CASSLPGGPEDTQYF. DNA for the CDR3: TGCGCCAGCAGCCTCCCCGGGGGACCTGAAGATACGCAGTATTTT. The chain couples TRBV4-1 to TRBJ2-3, with a tentative D call TRBD2 (6 bases). CDR3 length equals 15 residues. V was pared by 4 bases and J by 5 bases, with 16 bases between. Per the germline V gene, CDR1 is MGHRA and CDR2 is YSYEKL.

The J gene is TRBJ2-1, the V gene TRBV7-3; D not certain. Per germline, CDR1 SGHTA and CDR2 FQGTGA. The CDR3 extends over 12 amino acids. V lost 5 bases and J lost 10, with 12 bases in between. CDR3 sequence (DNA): TGTGCCAGCAGCGCCACCCTGGGCGAGCAGTTCTTC. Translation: CASSATLGEQFF. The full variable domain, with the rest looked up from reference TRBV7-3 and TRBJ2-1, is GAGVSQTPSNKVTEKGKYVELRCDPISGHTALYWYRQSLGQGPEFLIYFQGTGAADDSGLPNDRFFAVRPEGSVSTLKIQRTERGDSAVYLCASSATLGEQFFGPGTRLTVL.

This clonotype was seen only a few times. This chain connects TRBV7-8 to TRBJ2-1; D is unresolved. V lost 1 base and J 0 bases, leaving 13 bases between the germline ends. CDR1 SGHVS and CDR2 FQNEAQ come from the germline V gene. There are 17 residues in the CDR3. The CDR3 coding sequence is TGTGCCAGCAGCTTAGGTGCTGGATGGGGCTCCTACAATGAGCAGTTCTTC. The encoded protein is CASSLGAGWGSYNEQFF.

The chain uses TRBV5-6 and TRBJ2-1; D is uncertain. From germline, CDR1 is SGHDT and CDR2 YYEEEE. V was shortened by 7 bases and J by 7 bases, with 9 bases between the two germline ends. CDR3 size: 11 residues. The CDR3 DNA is TGTGCCAGCGGGTATGGGAATGAGCAGTTCTTC. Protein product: CASGYGNEQFF.

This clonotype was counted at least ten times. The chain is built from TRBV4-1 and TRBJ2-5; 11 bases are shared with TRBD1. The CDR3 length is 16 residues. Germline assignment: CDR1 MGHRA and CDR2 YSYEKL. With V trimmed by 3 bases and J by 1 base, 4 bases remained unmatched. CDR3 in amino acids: CASSQGQGGLQETQYF. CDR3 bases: TGCGCCAGCAGCCAGGGACAGGGGGGACTCCAAGAGACCCAGTACTTC.

The CDR3 region has the DNA TGTGCCAGCAGCCAAGACCCCGGGCCGCGGGAGACCCAGTACTTC. Protein product: CASSQDPGPRETQYF. The chain links TRBV3-1 to TRBJ2-5, with no clear D. CDR1 and CDR2 (germline): LGHDT, YNNKEL (reference sequence). The CDR3 spans 15 residues. Trimming removed 0 bases from V and 5 bases from J, with 13 bases in between.

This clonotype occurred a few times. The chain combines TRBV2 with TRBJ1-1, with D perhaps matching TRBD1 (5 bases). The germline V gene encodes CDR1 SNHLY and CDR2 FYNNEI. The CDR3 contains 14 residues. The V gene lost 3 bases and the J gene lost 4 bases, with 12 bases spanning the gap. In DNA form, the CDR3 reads TGTGCCAGCAGTGACTGGGGGGACGGCACTGAAGCTTTCTTT. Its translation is CASSDWGDGTEAFF.

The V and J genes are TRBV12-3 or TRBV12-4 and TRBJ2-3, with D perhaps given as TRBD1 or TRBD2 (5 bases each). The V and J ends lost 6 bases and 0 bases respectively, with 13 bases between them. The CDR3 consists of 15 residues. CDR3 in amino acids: CASRPGTASTDTQYF. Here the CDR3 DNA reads TGTGCCAGCAGGCCCGGGACGGCAAGCACAGATACGCAGTATTTT.